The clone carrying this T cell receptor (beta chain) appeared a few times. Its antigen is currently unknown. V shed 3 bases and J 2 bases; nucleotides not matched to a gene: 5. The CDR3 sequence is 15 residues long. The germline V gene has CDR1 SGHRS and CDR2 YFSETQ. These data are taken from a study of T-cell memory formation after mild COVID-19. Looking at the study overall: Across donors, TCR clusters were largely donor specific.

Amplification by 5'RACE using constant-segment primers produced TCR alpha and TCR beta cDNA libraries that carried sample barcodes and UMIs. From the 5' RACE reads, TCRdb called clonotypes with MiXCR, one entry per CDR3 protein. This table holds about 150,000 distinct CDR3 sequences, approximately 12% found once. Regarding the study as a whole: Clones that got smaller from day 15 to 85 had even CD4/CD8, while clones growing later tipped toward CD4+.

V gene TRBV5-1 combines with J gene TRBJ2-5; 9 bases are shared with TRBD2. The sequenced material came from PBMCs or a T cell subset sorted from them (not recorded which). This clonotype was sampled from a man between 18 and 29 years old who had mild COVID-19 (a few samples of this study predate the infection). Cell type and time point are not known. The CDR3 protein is CASSWERGAQETQYF. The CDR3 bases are TGCGCCAGCAGCTGGGAGCGGGGGGCGCAAGAGACCCAGTACTTC.